The 17 T cell receptor beta chains listed next were all sequenced from one sample in a study of post-analysis software for immune sequencing data. Study observations and caveats: A handful of TRBV segments appeared more often in patients than in controls, and TRBV5-6, TRBV5-1 and TRBV20-1 were among these.

These receptors have no known antigen. Researchers reported that TCR beta cDNA libraries carried unique molecular identifiers. A single record per CDR3 protein comes from TCRdb applying MiXCR to the PCR reads. This sample has some 690,000 distinct CDR3 sequences; 55% to 60% occur once, and the top ten carry 10% to 12%. What was sequenced was blood. The receptors stem from a girl aged 2 to 9 with multiple sclerosis.

V usage is TRBV7-9 and J usage is TRBJ2-1, with TRBD1 matching over 7 bases. The CDR3 spans 15 residues. The V and J ends lost 5 bases and 4 bases, in that order; junction bases with no gene match: 8. The V gene's germline CDR1 is SEHNR and CDR2 FQNEAQ (reference sequence). For the CDR3, the DNA is TGTGCCAGCAGCGCCCCGGGACAGCTATACAATGAGCAGTTCTTC. This sequence encodes CASSAPGQLYNEQFF.

The chain carries TRBV6-5 and TRBJ2-4, with D possibly TRBD1 on 7 matching bases. Germline loops: CDR1 MNHEY, CDR2 SVGAGI. Trimming removed 8 bases from V and 3 bases from J, with 14 bases in between. This CDR3 has 14 residues. CDR3 coding DNA: TGTGCCAGCGGGTCTCAGGGGGGCAAAAACATTCAGTACTTC. This gives the protein CASGSQGGKNIQYF.

The J gene is TRBJ2-5, the V gene TRBV7-2, with TRBD2 matching over 10 bases. The J call may be in error: the DNA end matches TRBJ2-7 better. The germline V gene encodes CDR1 SGHTA and CDR2 FQGNSA. This CDR3 is built from 14 residues. The CDR3 spells CASRASGSRNEQYF. CDR3 bases: TGTGCCAGCAGGGCTAGCGGGAGTCGGAACGAGCAGTACTTC.

This clonotype turned up a few times. The chain recombines TRBV7-2 with TRBJ2-3; perhaps D is TRBD1 or TRBD2 (5 bases each). Germline CDR1 and CDR2: SGHTA and FQGNSA. V was cut by 6 bases and J by 0 bases, with 19 bases left in between. The CDR3 has 17 amino acids. The CDR3, as DNA: TGTGCCAGCAGTTTTTCTCGGGGCCGTCGAAGCACAGATACGCAGTATTTT. It translates to CASSFSRGRRSTDTQYF. Full variable domain (rest looked up from reference TRBV7-2 and TRBJ2-3): GAGVSQSPSNKVTEKGKDVELRCDPISGHTALYWYRQSLGQGLEFLIYFQGNSAPDKSGLPSDRFSAERTGGSVSTLTIQRTQQEDSAVYLCASSFSRGRRSTDTQYFGPGTRLTVL.

The rearrangement uses TRBV3-1 and TRBJ1-2, with TRBD1 matching over 8 bases. Germline CDR1 is LGHDT and CDR2 is YNNKEL (reference sequence). The CDR3 spans 15 residues. V was pared by 0 bases and J by 8 bases, with 8 bases of the junction left unmatched. CDR3 loop: CASSQDRQGRGGYTF. CDR3 DNA: TGTGCCAGCAGCCAAGACCGACAGGGGAGGGGGGGCTACACCTTC.

The chain uses TRBV5-1 and TRBJ2-1; 8 nucleotides agree with TRBD2. This CDR3 contains 16 residues. Germline CDR1 reads SGHRS; CDR2 reads YFSETQ. V lost 3 bases and J lost 2; bases outside the gene matches: 7. The CDR3 region has the DNA TGCGCCAGCAGCTACCCCCGGGAGGGACCCTACAATGAGCAGTTCTTC. As protein: CASSYPREGPYNEQFF.

This clonotype appeared a few times. The chain is built from TRBV4-1 and TRBJ2-1; D not resolved. The CDR3 covers 13 residues. V was cut by 0 bases and J by 9 bases, with 9 bases left in between. Germline CDR1 and CDR2: MGHRA and YSYEKL. The CDR3 region is CASSQDADREQFF. The CDR3 nucleotides are TGCGCCAGCAGCCAAGATGCTGACCGTGAGCAGTTCTTC.

The J gene is TRBJ2-1, the V gene TRBV3-1; D remains ambiguous. This CDR3 is 14 amino acids long. Germline CDR1 and CDR2: LGHDT and YNNKEL (reference sequence). The V gene lost 0 bases and the J gene lost 5 bases, with 8 bases spanning the gap. The CDR3 protein is CASSQDAKNNEQFF. The DNA of the CDR3 is TGTGCCAGCAGCCAAGACGCAAAAAACAATGAGCAGTTCTTC.

The chain employs TRBV4-1 and TRBJ2-1, with 7 positions matching TRBD2. With 0 bases clipped from V and 2 bases from J, the junction kept 4 bases outside the gene matches. CDR3 length equals 16 residues. The germline gives CDR1 MGHRA, CDR2 YSYEKL. CDR3 amino acids: CASSQELASTYNEQFF. CDR3 nucleotide sequence: TGCGCCAGCAGCCAAGAACTAGCGTCTACCTACAATGAGCAGTTCTTC.

The rearrangement uses TRBV6-2 or TRBV6-3 and TRBJ2-1; 10 nucleotides match TRBD2. Looked up from germline, CDR1 is MNHEY and CDR2 is SVGEGT. Germline trimming cut 8 bases from V and 7 bases from J; bases unmatched to any gene: 8. CDR3 length: 14 residues. CDR3 protein: CASGSGGLGNEQFF. In DNA, the CDR3 is TGTGCCAGCGGTAGCGGGGGGTTAGGAAATGAGCAGTTCTTC.

The rearrangement joins TRBV12-3 or TRBV12-4 to TRBJ1-6, with TRBD1 matching over 8 bases. There are 14 residues in the CDR3. The ends lost 7 bases at V and 7 bases at J; junction bases unmatched: 6. CDR3 in amino acids: CASTLTGGNSPLHF. CDR3 nucleotide sequence: TGTGCCAGCACCCTCACAGGGGGGAATTCACCCCTCCACTTT.

This clonotype was observed a few times. V gene TRBV3-1 combines with J gene TRBJ2-3; weak D call: TRBD2 (6 bases). Germline CDR1 reads LGHDT; CDR2 reads YNNKEL (reference sequence). Between the trimmed V and J ends, which lost 6 bases and 2 bases, there was a span of 12 bases. The CDR3 sequence is 14 residues long. This chain's CDR3 is CASSFSDYTDTQYF. The CDR3 DNA is TGTGCCAGCAGTTTCTCGGACTACACAGATACGCAGTATTTT.

The genes are TRBV6-1 and TRBJ1-5; D gene uncertain. CDR3 length: 14 residues. Looked up from germline, CDR1 is MNHNS and CDR2 is SASEGT. Trimming removed 4 bases from V and 3 bases from J, with 10 bases in between. CDR3 sequence: CASSGEGNNQPQHF. The CDR3, as DNA: TGTGCCAGCAGTGGGGAAGGCAACAATCAGCCCCAGCATTTT.

The J gene is TRBJ2-7, the V gene TRBV19, with TRBD2 as a possible D gene (6 bases). CDR3 size: 14 residues. V was clipped by 3 bases and J by 1 base, with 10 bases between them. The germline CDR1 and CDR2 sequences are LNHDA and SQIVND (reference sequence). The CDR3 loop is CASSITGGSYEQYF. CDR3 bases: TGTGCCAGTAGTATTACCGGGGGATCCTACGAGCAGTACTTC.

This clonotype was detected a few times. The V and J genes are TRBV15 and TRBJ2-3; D remains unclear. Trimming shortened V by 0 bases and J by 7 bases, and 8 bases separated the two germline ends. The CDR3 length is 13 residues. Germline values: CDR1 LNHNV, CDR2 YYDKDF (reference sequence). CDR3 amino acids: CATSRDREYTQYF. In DNA, the CDR3 is TGTGCCACCAGCAGAGATCGAGAGTATACGCAGTATTTT.

The chain joins TRBV6-5 to TRBJ2-7, with a weak D call TRBD1 (5 bases). Trimming took off 7 bases at V and 0 bases at J, with 16 bases between the two ends. The CDR3 contains 15 residues. Germline CDR1 reads MNHEY; CDR2 reads SVGAGI. CDR3 residues: CASTKMVQGSYEQYF. In DNA form, the CDR3 reads TGTGCCAGCACTAAAATGGTCCAGGGCTCCTACGAGCAGTACTTC.

V usage is TRBV10-3 and J usage is TRBJ1-6, with 8 bases that match TRBD1. The ends lost 7 bases at V and 8 bases at J; junction bases unmatched: 7. CDR1 is ENHRY, CDR2 SYGVKD, per germline. The CDR3 has 14 residues. CDR3: CAIKDAGGDSPLHF. CDR3 in DNA: TGTGCCATCAAGGATGCAGGGGGCGATTCACCCCTCCACTTT.